Listed below are T cell receptor beta chains from one sample, sequenced in a study of T cell repertoires in cytomegalovirus infection. MiXCR, run by TCRdb on the reads, gives a single entry per CDR3 protein. The sample lists about 240,000 distinct CDR3 sequences, 5% to 8.5% occurring once. What was sequenced was PBMCs. Every receptor here comes from a human donor in good health (CMV status not recorded). Some clones in this sample may be carry-over from other donors' samples. Both conserved end residues are part of each CDR3. A D gene is named only where the DNA matches it firmly. The size of a clone is reported for some rows only, either as once, few or many, or as a class for expanded clones.

D	V	J	size	length	CDR3	DNA
TRBD2	TRBV20-1	TRBJ2-7	few	15	CSARTSGGLSYEQYF	TGCAGTGCCCGGACTAGCGGGGGCCTCTCCTACGAGCAGTACTTC
-	TRBV12-3/TRBV12-4	TRBJ2-7	many	14	CASRAGQGYWEQYF	TGTGCCAGCAGGGCCGGTCAGGGGTATTGGGAGCAGTACTTC
TRBD1	TRBV3-1	TRBJ2-7	-	14	CASNPGQGVREQYF	TGTGCCAGCAACCCGGGACAGGGGGTTCGGGAGCAGTACTTC
-	TRBV12-3/TRBV12-4	TRBJ1-3	-	18	CASSFGQSLGHSGNTIYF	TGTGCCAGCAGTTTTGGACAGTCGTTGGGCCACTCTGGAAACACCATATATTTT
-	TRBV7-2	TRBJ2-7	many	17	CASSSQRTGLTHYEQYF	TGTGCCAGCAGCTCCCAGCGCACAGGGTTAACACACTACGAGCAGTACTTC
-	TRBV23-1	TRBJ1-1	many	12	CASRRGQTEAFF	TGCGCCAGCAGGAGAGGACAGACTGAAGCTTTCTTT
-	TRBV7-7	TRBJ2-1	many	15	CASSLTFKTVDEQFF	TGTGCTAGCAGCTTAACCTTTAAGACAGTCGATGAGCAGTTCTTC
TRBD2	TRBV28	TRBJ2-7	many	15	CASSTQWRGNYEQYF	TGTGCCAGCAGTACCCAGTGGCGGGGGAACTACGAGCAGTACTTC
-	TRBV6-5	TRBJ1-1	many	11	CASTGHREAFF	TGTGCCAGCACAGGACACCGTGAAGCTTTCTTT
TRBD1	TRBV14	TRBJ2-7	many	13	CASSQDQGVEQYF	TGTGCCAGCAGCCAAGACCAGGGGGTAGAGCAGTACTTC
TRBD1	TRBV10-3	TRBJ1-2	many	16	CAISESTRQGAGGYTF	TGTGCCATCAGTGAGTCGACTCGACAGGGGGCAGGTGGCTACACCTTC
-	TRBV4-2	TRBJ2-2	few	14	CASSGTMATGELFF	TGTGCCAGCAGTGGGACAATGGCCACCGGGGAGCTGTTTTTT
TRBD1	TRBV29-1	TRBJ1-1	many	13	CSVMTGLNTEAFF	TGCAGCGTAATGACAGGGTTGAACACTGAAGCTTTCTTT
-	TRBV7-9	TRBJ2-1	few	15	CASSTLGPSENEQFF	TGTGCCAGCAGCACCCTGGGACCGAGTGAGAATGAGCAGTTCTTC
-	TRBV7-2	TRBJ1-6	many	15	CASSPNRVPNSPLHF	TGTGCCAGCAGCCCAAACCGGGTTCCAAATTCACCCCTCCACTTT
TRBD1	TRBV12-3/TRBV12-4	TRBJ1-1	many	14	CASSTGTGGTEAFF	TGTGCCAGCAGTACCGGGACAGGGGGCACTGAAGCTTTCTTT
-	TRBV7-9	TRBJ2-7	many	15	CASSFFKDGDYEQYF	TGTGCCAGCAGCTTCTTTAAAGATGGGGACTACGAGCAGTACTTC
-	TRBV7-2	TRBJ1-2	many	10	CASSPEARLF	TGTGCCAGCAGCCCCGAGGCAAGGCTCTTC
TRBD1	TRBV7-9	TRBJ1-1	many	16	CASSRGPGVANTEAFF	TGTGCCAGCAGCAGGGGGCCCGGGGTAGCGAACACTGAAGCTTTCTTT
-	TRBV20-1	TRBJ2-2	many	15	CSASDLSRGGGELFF	TGCAGTGCCAGCGACCTTAGCAGGGGGGGCGGGGAGCTGTTTTTT
-	TRBV29-1	TRBJ2-2	many	14	CSVRRTKNTGELFF	TGCAGCGTAAGACGGACCAAGAACACCGGGGAGCTGTTTTTT
-	TRBV7-2	TRBJ1-1	many	14	CASSSTVGRGEAFF	TGTGCCAGCAGCTCGACGGTCGGGAGGGGCGAAGCTTTCTTT
-	TRBV7-9	TRBJ1-1	many	17	CASSDGPPVGMNTEAFF	TGTGCCAGCAGCGATGGGCCCCCGGTGGGAATGAACACTGAAGCTTTCTTT
-	TRBV7-7	TRBJ2-7	many	14	CASSSTVGSYEQYF	TGTGCTAGCAGCTCGACAGTTGGATCCTACGAGCAGTACTTC
TRBD1	TRBV12-3/TRBV12-4	TRBJ2-2	-	16	CASRPTGGIGTGELFF	TGTGCCAGCAGACCCACAGGGGGCATTGGCACCGGGGAGCTGTTTTTT
-	TRBV20-1	TRBJ1-5	-	14	CSARGVGVDQPQHF	TGCAGTGCTAGGGGTGTCGGGGTGGATCAGCCCCAGCATTTT
-	TRBV7-2	TRBJ1-2	many	15	CASSLERARNYGYTF	TGTGCCAGCAGCTTAGAGCGGGCCAGGAACTATGGCTACACCTTC
-	TRBV29-1	TRBJ2-7	once	12	CSVEADSYEQYF	TGCAGCGTTGAAGCCGATTCCTACGAGCAGTACTTC
-	TRBV11-2	TRBJ2-7	many	13	CASSRDSTYEQYF	TGTGCCAGCAGCCGGGACTCAACCTACGAGCAGTACTTC
-	TRBV7-2	TRBJ2-5	many	15	CASSLAIGQFTAQYF	TGTGCCAGCAGCTTAGCTATTGGGCAGTTCACGGCCCAGTACTTC
TRBD1	TRBV2	TRBJ2-7	few	14	CASSKGTGDYEQYF	TGTGCCAGCAGTAAAGGGACAGGGGACTACGAGCAGTACTTC
-	TRBV6-2/TRBV6-3	TRBJ1-1	many	14	CASSPRGRNTEAFF	TGTGCCAGCAGTCCACGGGGGAGGAACACTGAAGCTTTCTTT
-	TRBV7-9	TRBJ2-5	many	16	CASSLGQPILQETQYF	TGTGCCAGCAGCTTAGGCCAGCCGATCCTCCAAGAGACCCAGTACTTC
-	TRBV2	TRBJ2-5	many	14	CASSRGARKETQYF	TGTGCCAGCAGTCGGGGGGCGAGGAAAGAGACCCAGTACTTC
-	TRBV6-2/TRBV6-3	TRBJ1-1	many	13	CASSYQVNTEAFF	TGTGCCAGCAGTTACCAGGTGAACACTGAAGCTTTCTTT
-	TRBV7-6	TRBJ2-3	many	15	CASSLSRGTTDTQYF	TGTGCCAGCAGCTTAAGTCGGGGAACCACAGATACGCAGTATTTT
-	TRBV28	TRBJ2-6	-	17	CASSLFRMSSGANVLTF	TGTGCCAGCAGTTTATTCCGGATGTCCTCTGGGGCCAACGTCCTGACTTTC
TRBD1	TRBV20-1	TRBJ2-5	many	13	CSAEDRGAETQYF	TGCAGTGCTGAAGACAGGGGTGCGGAGACCCAGTACTTC
-	TRBV2	TRBJ1-2	many	13	CASSERFLYGYTF	TGTGCCAGCAGTGAGAGGTTCCTCTATGGCTACACCTTC
-	TRBV6-2/TRBV6-3	TRBJ2-1	many	21	CASSYSNDDRPLSVSYNEQFF	TGTGCCAGCAGTTACTCGAATGACGACAGGCCCCTATCCGTCTCCTACAATGAGCAGTTCTTC
TRBD1	TRBV9	TRBJ1-2	many	13	CASSDDRDGGYTF	TGTGCCAGCAGCGACGACAGGGACGGCGGCTACACCTTC
TRBD1	TRBV9	TRBJ1-1	many	16	CASSVEPGQGNTEAFF	TGTGCCAGCAGCGTAGAGCCGGGACAGGGGAACACTGAAGCTTTCTTT
-	TRBV12-3/TRBV12-4	TRBJ2-1	many	13	CASSTHAVGEQFF	TGTGCCAGCAGTACGCACGCGGTAGGTGAGCAGTTCTTC